The 24 T cell receptor beta chains listed next were all sequenced from one sample in a study of patients and donors after allogeneic stem cell transplantation. TCRdb independently ran MiXCR on the RT-PCR reads; one entry per CDR3 protein. The table lists around 1,500 distinct CDR3 sequences, approximately 22% of them singletons. Input material: blood, either unsorted or a sorted T cell fraction (not recorded which). All receptors derive from a human donor who was either an allogeneic HSCT recipient or a stem cell or donor lymphocyte infusion donor (not recorded which). It is not recorded whose cells these are; they may come from a transplant donor.

V usage is TRBV6-5 and J usage is TRBJ1-2; a weak D match, TRBD1 (5 bases). Germline V gives CDR1 MNHEY, CDR2 SVGAGI. The CDR3 totals 17 residues. Trimming pared 0 bases from V and 1 base from J, leaving 15 bases between. The CDR3 bases are TGTGCCAGCAGTTACTCGGCCAGGGCCGCTTATAACTATGGCTACACCTTC. It codes for CASSYSARAAYNYGYTF.

The rearrangement joins TRBV5-1 to TRBJ2-1, with 13 bases lining up with TRBD2. The germline CDR1 and CDR2 sequences are SGHRS and YFSETQ. The CDR3 loop spans 16 amino acids. Trimming at V came to 4 bases and at J to 2 bases, leaving 3 bases not matched to a gene. Written as DNA, the CDR3 is TGCGCCAGCAGCCTGGGGACTAGCGGGGCCTACAATGAGCAGTTCTTC. It is translated as CASSLGTSGAYNEQFF.

In its sample, this clonotype ranks as large. The chain has TRBV30 and TRBJ1-2; 9 bases are shared with TRBD1. The V gene end was trimmed by 6 bases and the J gene end by 8 bases; junction bases not matched to a gene: 7. CDR3 length: 12 residues. Per germline, CDR1 GTSNPN and CDR2 SVGIG (reference sequence). The CDR3, as DNA: TGTGCCTGCCCGGGGACAGGGTACGGCTACACCTTC. Translation: CACPGTGYGYTF.

This clonotype counts as large. The chain combines TRBV12-3 or TRBV12-4 with TRBJ2-5; the D is unclear. Trimming left V 7 bases short and J 0 bases short, with 6 bases between. This CDR3 has 12 amino acids. The chain's CDR3 is CASTDYQETQYF. CDR3 bases: TGTGCCAGCACCGACTACCAAGAGACCCAGTACTTC.

This clonotype was observed a few times. V is TRBV15 and J is TRBJ1-1; a weak D match, TRBD1 (6 bases). This CDR3 has 13 residues. From germline, CDR1 is LNHNV and CDR2 YYDKDF (reference sequence). Trimming took 5 bases from V and 5 from J, leaving 12 bases between them. The CDR3 DNA sequence: TGTGCCACCAGCCGGGGGGCTGGAACTGAAGCTTTCTTT. Protein product: CATSRGAGTEAFF.

This clonotype was detected a few times. The V gene is TRBV5-6, the J gene TRBJ2-6; TRBD1 or TRBD2 may be the D gene (5 bases each). The ends were cut back, 4 bases at V and 4 bases at J, with 12 bases in the middle. CDR1 SGHDT and CDR2 YYEEEE come from the germline V gene. CDR3 size: 15 residues. The CDR3 nucleotides read TGTGCCAGCAGCACGCGAGGGACCGGGGCCAACGTCCTGACTTTC. Its protein product is CASSTRGTGANVLTF.

By share, this clonotype ranks as large. The chain has TRBV5-1 and TRBJ1-1; D call uncertain. Looked up from germline, CDR1 is SGHRS and CDR2 is YFSETQ. Trimming took off 0 bases at V and 3 bases at J, with 6 bases between the two ends. CDR3 size: 13 residues. This CDR3 is CASSLVADTEAFF. The CDR3 DNA is TGCGCCAGCAGCTTGGTTGCGGACACTGAAGCTTTCTTT.

This clonotype is deemed medium-sized. V is TRBV11-3 and J is TRBJ2-1; possibly TRBD2 for D (5 bases). There are 13 residues in the CDR3. Per the germline V gene, CDR1 is SGHNT and CDR2 is YENEEA. Trimming removed 5 bases from V and 6 bases from J, with 11 bases in between. The CDR3 here is CASSPTGFNEQFF. The CDR3, as DNA: TGTGCCAGCAGCCCCACGGGGTTCAATGAGCAGTTCTTC. Complete variable domain (other parts from reference TRBV11-3 and TRBJ2-1): EAGVVQSPRYKIIEKKQPVAFWCNPISGHNTLYWYLQNLGQGPELLIRYENEEAVDDSQLPKDRFSAERLKGVDSTLKIQPAELGDSAVYLCASSPTGFNEQFFGPGTRLTVL.

V usage is TRBV5-8 and J usage is TRBJ2-1; D gene uncertain. Per germline, CDR1 SGHTS and CDR2 YDEGEE. The CDR3 length is 14 residues. Trimming cost V 7 bases and J 0 bases, with 11 bases left between them. This chain's CDR3 is CASGSVSSYNEQFF. DNA for the CDR3: TGTGCCAGCGGATCCGTTAGCTCCTACAATGAGCAGTTCTTC.

By its share, this clonotype is medium-sized. This chain joins TRBV7-2 and TRBJ2-4; tentative D call: TRBD2 (7 bases). In germline, CDR1 is SGHTA, CDR2 FQGNSA. V gave up 0 bases and J gave up 10 bases, with 13 bases separating them. This CDR3 has 14 amino acids. CDR3 sequence (DNA): TGTGCCAGCAGCTTAGCGGGGGGGCCTGGGATTCAGTACTTC. Translating it yields CASSLAGGPGIQYF.

Judged by abundance, this clonotype is medium-sized. This chain connects TRBV7-2 to TRBJ2-5; no definite D call. The CDR3 has 14 residues. CDR1 SGHTA and CDR2 FQGNSA come from the germline V gene. V was clipped by 8 bases and J by 2 bases, with 15 bases between them. CDR3 nucleotide sequence: TGTGCCAGCGGTTCCTTTGGGTTACAAGAGACCCAGTACTTC. Its translation is CASGSFGLQETQYF.

The chain is built from TRBV2 and TRBJ2-7; D is uncertain. V was cut by 8 bases and J by 0 bases, with 14 bases left in between. This CDR3 comprises 14 residues. CDR1 SNHLY and CDR2 FYNNEI come from the germline V gene. The CDR3 loop is CASGPRRSSYEQYF. CDR3 in DNA: TGTGCCAGCGGCCCGAGACGGAGCTCCTACGAGCAGTACTTC.

This clonotype has only a few counts. DNA of the CDR3: TGTGCCAGCAGTTATCCCAGGCAGGGAGTTGAGACCCAGTACTTC. This gives the protein CASSYPRQGVETQYF. The V gene is TRBV6-6, the J gene TRBJ2-5; TRBD1 or TRBD2 may be the D gene (5 bases each). The CDR3 sequence is 15 residues long. Germline-derived CDR1 and CDR2 are MNHNY and SVGAGI (reference sequence). V dropped 3 bases and J dropped 5 bases, with 16 bases sitting between them.

The table lists this clonotype with a few counts. The V gene is TRBV12-3 or TRBV12-4, the J gene TRBJ1-2, with D maybe TRBD1 (5 bases). The germline V and J ends were trimmed by 7 bases and 5 bases, with 14 bases remaining between them. This CDR3 has 13 residues. In nucleotides, the CDR3 is TGTGCCAGCACCGTCGGGGCAGTATATGGCTACACCTTC. Translating it yields CASTVGAVYGYTF.

This chain links TRBV5-5 with TRBJ2-7; D not certain. Trimming took 4 bases from V and 0 from J, leaving 14 bases between them. Per the germline V gene, CDR1 is SGHKS and CDR2 is YYEKEE (reference sequence). The CDR3 sequence is 15 residues long. The CDR3 loop reads CASSRIGSSSYEQYF. The DNA for the CDR3 is TGTGCCAGCAGCCGTATAGGGTCAAGCTCCTACGAGCAGTACTTC.

The chain links TRBV6-1 to TRBJ1-2, with D possibly matching TRBD1 (6 bases). The germline V gene encodes CDR1 MNHNS and CDR2 SASEGT. V was pared by 0 bases and J by 4 bases, with 12 bases between. This CDR3 region has 15 residues. This CDR3 is CASSEAYRETYGYTF. CDR3 coding DNA: TGTGCCAGCAGTGAAGCATACAGGGAGACCTATGGCTACACCTTC.

The J gene is TRBJ2-2, the V gene TRBV7-3; D is perhaps TRBD1 (5 bases). The CDR3 loop spans 16 amino acids. Trimming cost V 0 bases and J 4 bases, with 12 bases left between them. Germline values: CDR1 SGHTA, CDR2 FQGTGA. CDR3 nucleotide sequence: TGTGCCAGCAGCTTAACCATAGGGGCCGTCACCGGGGAGCTGTTTTTT. Its protein product is CASSLTIGAVTGELFF.

The CDR3 sequence: CSATLANVLTF. CDR3 bases: TGCAGCGCTACCCTCGCCAACGTCCTGACTTTC. This sequence joins TRBV29-1 and TRBJ2-6, with D hard to call. CDR1 and CDR2 (germline): SQVTM, ANQGSEA. This CDR3 comprises 11 residues. The ends were cut back, 7 bases at V and 7 bases at J, with 8 bases in the middle.

V is TRBV7-2 and J is TRBJ2-1, with 7 positions matching TRBD1. This CDR3 contains 13 residues. The germline gives CDR1 SGHTA, CDR2 FQGNSA. The junction had 4 bases not matched to a gene; V was cut back by 5 bases and J by 6 bases. This chain's CDR3 is CASSPRQGNEQFF. The CDR3 nucleotides read TGTGCCAGCAGCCCCCGACAGGGCAATGAGCAGTTCTTC.

This clonotype was observed a handful of times. The genes are TRBV7-6 and TRBJ2-1; 8 bases align to TRBD2. The length of the CDR3 is 14 residues. V dropped 4 bases and J dropped 5; count of bases not matched to a gene: 4. Germline V CDR1 and CDR2: SGHVS, FNYEAQ. The DNA for the CDR3 is TGTGCCAGCAGCTCTCGGGGGGGAAACAATGAGCAGTTCTTC. It translates to CASSSRGGNNEQFF.

The chain joins TRBV7-9 to TRBJ2-1, with D perhaps being TRBD1 or TRBD2 (7 bases each). Germline CDR1 SEHNR, CDR2 FQNEAQ (reference sequence). This CDR3 spans 14 amino acids. Deletions cut 3 bases from V and 8 bases from J, with 14 bases between. CDR3: CASSFVRGGYEQFF. As DNA, the CDR3 is TGTGCCAGCAGCTTTGTCAGGGGGGGCTATGAGCAGTTCTTC. The entire variable domain, with the rest obtained from reference TRBV7-9 and TRBJ2-1, is as follows: DTGVSQNPRHKITKRGQNVTFRCDPISEHNRLYWYRQTLGQGPEFLTYFQNEAQLEKSRLLSDRFSAERPKGSFSTLEIQRTEQGDSAMYLCASSFVRGGYEQFFGPGTRLTVL.

This clonotype was found a few times. The rearrangement links TRBV5-1 to TRBJ2-7; TRBD1 agrees at 8 bases. The trim removed 4 bases at V and 1 base at J, leaving 10 bases unmatched. Per the germline V gene, CDR1 is SGHRS and CDR2 is YFSETQ. The CDR3 runs 16 residues. DNA for the CDR3: TGCGCCAGCAGCCTGGGGCCAGGGGGCGAATCCTACGAGCAGTACTTC. This gives the protein CASSLGPGGESYEQYF.

V gene TRBV4-3 combines with J gene TRBJ1-1; D remains unclear. Germline CDR1 reads LGHNA; CDR2 reads YSLEER. Trimming left V 4 bases short and J 1 base short, with 13 bases between. This CDR3 comprises 15 residues. CDR3 DNA sequence: TGCGCCAGCAGCCCAGATCAGGCTCGGAACACTGAAGCTTTCTTT. As protein: CASSPDQARNTEAFF.

The chain links TRBV2 to TRBJ2-7, with D perhaps TRBD1 (6 bases). Germline V gene data show CDR1 as SNHLY and CDR2 as FYNNEI. V was pared by 6 bases and J by 2 bases, with 11 bases between. The CDR3 runs 13 residues. The CDR3 nucleotides read TGTGCCAGCAGCTTCAGGGGTGCCTACGAGCAGTACTTC. Translation: CASSFRGAYEQYF.